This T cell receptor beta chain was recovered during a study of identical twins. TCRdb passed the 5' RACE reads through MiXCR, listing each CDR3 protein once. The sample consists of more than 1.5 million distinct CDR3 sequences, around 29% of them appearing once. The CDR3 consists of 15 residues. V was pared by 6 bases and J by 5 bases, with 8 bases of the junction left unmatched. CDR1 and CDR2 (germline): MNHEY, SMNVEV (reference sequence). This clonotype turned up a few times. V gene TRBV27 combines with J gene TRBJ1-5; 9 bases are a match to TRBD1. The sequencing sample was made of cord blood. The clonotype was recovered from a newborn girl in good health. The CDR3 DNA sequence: TGTGCCAGCAGGGCCCGGGACAGGGAGTATCAGCCCCAGCATTTT. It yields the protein CASRARDREYQPQHF.